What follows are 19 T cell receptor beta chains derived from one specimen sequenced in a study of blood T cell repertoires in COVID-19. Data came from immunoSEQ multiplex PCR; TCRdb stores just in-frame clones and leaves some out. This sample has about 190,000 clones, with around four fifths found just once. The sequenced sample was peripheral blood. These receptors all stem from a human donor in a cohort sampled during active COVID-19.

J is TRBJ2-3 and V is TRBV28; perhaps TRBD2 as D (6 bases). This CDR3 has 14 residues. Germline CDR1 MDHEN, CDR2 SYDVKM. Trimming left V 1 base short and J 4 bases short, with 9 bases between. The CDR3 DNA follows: TGTGCCAGCAGTTTATTTGCGGGGCCAGATACGCAGTATTTT. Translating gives CASSLFAGPDTQYF.

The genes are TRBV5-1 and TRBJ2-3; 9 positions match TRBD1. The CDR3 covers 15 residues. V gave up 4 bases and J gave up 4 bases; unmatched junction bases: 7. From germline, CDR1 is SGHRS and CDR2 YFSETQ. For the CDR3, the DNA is TGCGCCAGCAGCCCGGGACAGGGTGTCCCAGATACGCAGTATTTT. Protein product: CASSPGQGVPDTQYF.

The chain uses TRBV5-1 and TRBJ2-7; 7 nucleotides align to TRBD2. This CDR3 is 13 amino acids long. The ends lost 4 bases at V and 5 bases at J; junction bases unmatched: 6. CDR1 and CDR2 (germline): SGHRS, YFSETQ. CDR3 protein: CASSPGREDEQYV. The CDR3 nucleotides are TGCGCCAGCAGCCCAGGTCGGGAGGACGAGCAGTACGTC.

The CDR3 region is CASSVQETQYF. For the CDR3, the DNA is TGTGCCAGCAGCGTACAAGAGACCCAGTACTTC. The rearrangement uses TRBV7-9 and TRBJ2-5; D is unclear. Germline loops: CDR1 SEHNR, CDR2 FQNEAQ (reference sequence). The V end was cut by 5 bases, the J end by 2 bases, with 3 bases between. The CDR3 is 11 residues long.

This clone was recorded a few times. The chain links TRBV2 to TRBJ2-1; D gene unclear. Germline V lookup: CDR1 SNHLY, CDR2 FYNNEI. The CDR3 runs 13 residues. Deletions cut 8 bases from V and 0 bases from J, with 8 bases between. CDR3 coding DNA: TGTGCCAGCGGGCAGACCTCCTACAATGAGCAGTTCTTC. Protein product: CASGQTSYNEQFF.

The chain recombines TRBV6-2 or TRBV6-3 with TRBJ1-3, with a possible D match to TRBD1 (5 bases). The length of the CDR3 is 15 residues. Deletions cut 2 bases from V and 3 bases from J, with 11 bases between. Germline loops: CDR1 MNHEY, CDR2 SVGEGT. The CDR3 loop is CASSYRPGNGNTIYF. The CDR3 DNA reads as TGTGCCAGCAGTTACCGGCCAGGGAATGGAAACACCATATATTTT.

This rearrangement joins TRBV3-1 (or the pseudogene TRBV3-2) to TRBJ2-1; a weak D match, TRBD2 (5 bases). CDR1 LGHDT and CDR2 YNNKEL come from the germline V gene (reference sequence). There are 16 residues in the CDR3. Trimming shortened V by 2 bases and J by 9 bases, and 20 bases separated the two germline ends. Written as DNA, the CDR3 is TGTGCCAGCAGCCAACACTTGGATCTTAGCGCCGGTGAGCAGTTCTTC. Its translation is CASSQHLDLSAGEQFF.

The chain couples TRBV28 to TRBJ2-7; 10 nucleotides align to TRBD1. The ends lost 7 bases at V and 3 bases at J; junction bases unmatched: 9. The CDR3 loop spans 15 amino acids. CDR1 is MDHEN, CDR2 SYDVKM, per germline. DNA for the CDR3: TGTGCCAGCACCGTAGGGGGACAGGGGAGCTACGAGCAGTACTTC. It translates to CASTVGGQGSYEQYF. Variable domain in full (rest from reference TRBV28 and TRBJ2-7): DVKVTQSSRYLVKRTGEKVFLECVQDMDHENMFWYRQDPGLGLRLIYFSYDVKMKEKGDIPEGYSVSREKKERFSLILESASTNQTSMYLCASTVGGQGSYEQYFGPGTRLTVT.

The CDR3 here is CSASGQDEQYF. CDR3 bases: TGCAGTGCTAGTGGCCAGGACGAGCAGTACTTC. V is TRBV20-1 and J is TRBJ2-7, with unresolved D. This CDR3 spans 11 amino acids. V was clipped by 3 bases and J by 5 bases, with 8 bases between them. The germline gives CDR1 DFQATT, CDR2 SNEGSKA (reference sequence).

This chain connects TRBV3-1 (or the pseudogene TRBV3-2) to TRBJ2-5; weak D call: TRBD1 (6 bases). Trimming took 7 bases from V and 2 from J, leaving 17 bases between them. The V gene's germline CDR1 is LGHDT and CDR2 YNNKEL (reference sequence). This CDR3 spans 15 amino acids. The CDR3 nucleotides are TGTGCCAGCAACCTACAGGGATTTCTACAAGAGACCCAGTACTTC. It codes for CASNLQGFLQETQYF.

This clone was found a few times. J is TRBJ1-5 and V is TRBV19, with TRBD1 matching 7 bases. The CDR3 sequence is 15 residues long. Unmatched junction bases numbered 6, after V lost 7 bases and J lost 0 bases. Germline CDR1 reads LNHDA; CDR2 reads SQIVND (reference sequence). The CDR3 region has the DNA TGTGCCAGTACGGGACAGCTTTATAGCAATCAGCCCCAGCATTTT. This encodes CASTGQLYSNQPQHF.

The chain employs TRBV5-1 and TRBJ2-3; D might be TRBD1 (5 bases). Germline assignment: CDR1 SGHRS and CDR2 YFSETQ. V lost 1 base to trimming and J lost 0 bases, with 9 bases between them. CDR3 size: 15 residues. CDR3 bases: TGCGCCAGCAGCTTGACAACAGGAAGCACAGATACGCAGTATTTT. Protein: CASSLTTGSTDTQYF. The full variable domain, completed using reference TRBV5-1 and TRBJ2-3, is KAGVTQTPRYLIKTRGQQVTLSCSPISGHRSVSWYQQTPGQGLQFLFEYFSETQRNKGNFPGRFSGRQFSNSRSEMNVSTLELGDSALYLCASSLTTGSTDTQYFGPGTRLTVL.

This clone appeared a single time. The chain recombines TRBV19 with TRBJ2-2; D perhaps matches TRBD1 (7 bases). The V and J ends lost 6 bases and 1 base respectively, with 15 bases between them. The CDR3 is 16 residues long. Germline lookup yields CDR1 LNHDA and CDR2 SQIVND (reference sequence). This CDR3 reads CASRAGGQMNTGELFF. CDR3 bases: TGTGCCAGTAGAGCCGGGGGACAGATGAACACCGGGGAGCTGTTTTTT.

CDR3 sequence reads: CASSISAGQDQRGETQYF. The CDR3 DNA is TGTGCCAGTAGTATTTCCGCGGGACAGGATCAGAGAGGAGAGACCCAGTACTTC. V and J are TRBV19 and TRBJ2-5; 8 nucleotides align to TRBD1. J lost 4 bases, V lost 3 bases, and 16 bases had no gene match. Germline V gene data show CDR1 as LNHDA and CDR2 as SQIVND (reference sequence). The CDR3 runs to 18 residues.

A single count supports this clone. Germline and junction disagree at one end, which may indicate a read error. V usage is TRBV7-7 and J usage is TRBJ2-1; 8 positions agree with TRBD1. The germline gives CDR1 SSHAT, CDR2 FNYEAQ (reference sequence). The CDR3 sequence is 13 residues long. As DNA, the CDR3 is TGTGCTAGCAGCGCGGACAGGGTATCTGAGCAGTTCTTC. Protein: CASSADRVSEQFF. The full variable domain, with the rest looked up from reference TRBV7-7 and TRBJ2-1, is GAGVSQSPRYKVTKRGQDVTLRCDPISSHATLYWYQQALGQGPEFLTYFNYEAQPDKSGLPSDRFSAERPEGSISTLTIQRTEQRDSAMYRCASSADRVSEQFFGPGTRLTVL.

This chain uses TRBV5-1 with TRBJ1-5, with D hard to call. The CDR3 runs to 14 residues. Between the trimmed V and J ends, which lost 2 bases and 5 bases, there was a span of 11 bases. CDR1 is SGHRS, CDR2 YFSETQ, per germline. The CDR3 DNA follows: TGCGCCAGCAGCTTAGGTTCGGGAGATCAGCCCCAGCATTTT. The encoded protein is CASSLGSGDQPQHF.

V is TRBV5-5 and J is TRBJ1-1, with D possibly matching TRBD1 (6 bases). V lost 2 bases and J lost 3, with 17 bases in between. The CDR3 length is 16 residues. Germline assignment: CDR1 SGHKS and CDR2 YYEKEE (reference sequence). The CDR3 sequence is CASSFGLTGRDTEAFF. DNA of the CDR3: TGTGCCAGCAGCTTTGGTCTCACAGGGCGCGACACTGAAGCTTTCTTT.

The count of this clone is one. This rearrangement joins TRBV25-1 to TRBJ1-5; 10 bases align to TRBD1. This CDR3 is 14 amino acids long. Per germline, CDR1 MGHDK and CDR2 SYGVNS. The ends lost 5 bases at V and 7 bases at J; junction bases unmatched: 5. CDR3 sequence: CASSPRTGGQPQHF. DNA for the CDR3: TGTGCCAGCAGTCCACGGACAGGGGGGCAGCCCCAGCATTTT.

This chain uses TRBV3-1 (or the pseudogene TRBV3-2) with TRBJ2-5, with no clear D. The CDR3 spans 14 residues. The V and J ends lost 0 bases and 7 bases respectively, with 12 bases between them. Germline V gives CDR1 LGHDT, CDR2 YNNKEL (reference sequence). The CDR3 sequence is CASSQDLATGTQYF. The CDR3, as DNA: TGTGCCAGCAGCCAAGATCTGGCGACGGGGACCCAGTACTTC.